The 18 T cell receptor beta chains given below trace back to one sample, sequenced in a study of beta chain features in type 1 diabetes. General study findings and limits: Among patients with Type 1 diabetes, TCRB CDR3s were moderately but significantly shorter in every one of the four CD4+ subsets.

All of the isolated RNA was reverse transcribed, so expressed TCRB transcripts were sequenced. Here immunoSEQ multiplex PCR was the method, and the copy in TCRdb shows in-frame clones only, minus some. The sample contains some 640,000 clones, over 11% of which appear only once. These receptors have no known antigen. Sequencing was carried out using naive CD4+ T cells from blood. The receptors were gathered from a man younger than 30 with type 1 diabetes.

V gene TRBV30 combines with J gene TRBJ1-6; possibly TRBD1 for D (5 bases). The CDR3 sequence is 16 residues long. Deletions cut 4 bases from V and 10 bases from J, with 23 bases between. Germline assignment: CDR1 GTSNPN and CDR2 SVGIG (reference sequence). The CDR3: CAWTAPPGWKDSPLHF. In nucleotides, the CDR3 is TGTGCCTGGACAGCCCCTCCAGGGTGGAAGGACTCACCCCTCCACTTT.

The V gene is TRBV29-1, the J gene TRBJ2-6, with D perhaps given as TRBD1 or TRBD2 (5 bases each). Germline V gene data show CDR1 as SQVTM and CDR2 as ANQGSEA. The CDR3 length is 15 residues. The V end was cut by 4 bases, the J end by 3 bases, with 13 bases between. CDR3 DNA: TGCAGCGTTGTTGGGGGAGTAGGTGGGGCCAACGTCCTGACTTTC. Translation gives CSVVGGVGGANVLTF.

This rearrangement joins TRBV9 to TRBJ2-7; no clear D. This CDR3 contains 11 residues. V lost 3 bases, J lost 6 bases, and 7 bases lay in between. The germline V gene encodes CDR1 SGDLS and CDR2 YYNGEE. Here the CDR3 DNA reads TGTGCCAGCAGCGCATCTAGCGAGCAGTACTTC. Translated, it gives CASSASSEQYF.

This clone has only a few counts. The CDR3 DNA follows: TGTGCCAGCAGCTTACCAGGGGCCGCGGAAGCTTTCTTT. This sequence encodes CASSLPGAAEAFF. This chain joins TRBV7-9 and TRBJ1-1, with TRBD1 as a possible D gene (6 bases). Per germline, CDR1 SEHNR and CDR2 FQNEAQ (reference sequence). The CDR3 is 13 amino acids. V gave up 2 bases and J gave up 8 bases, with 12 bases separating them.

A remark on this clone: Germline and junction disagree at one end, which may indicate a read error. The chain recombines TRBV6-5 with TRBJ2-7, with D perhaps given as TRBD1 or TRBD2 (5 bases each). This CDR3 spans 12 amino acids. Germline loops: CDR1 MNHEY, CDR2 SVGAGI. DNA for the CDR3: TGTGCCGGCAGGGAAGGGAGCTACGAGCAGTACTTC. Translating gives CAGREGSYEQYF.

This clone showed up just a few times. This CDR3 is CASKRREEGIGEQYF. The CDR3 bases are TGTGCCAGCAAGAGGAGGGAGGAGGGGATTGGCGAGCAGTACTTC. V and J are TRBV9 and TRBJ2-7; TRBD2 might be the D (6 bases). V dropped 6 bases and J dropped 6 bases, with 22 bases sitting between them. Germline CDR1 reads SGDLS; CDR2 reads YYNGEE. CDR3 length equals 15 residues. Using reference TRBV9 and TRBJ2-7 for the parts outside the CDR3, the full variable domain is DSGVTQTPKHLITATGQRVTLRCSPRSGDLSVYWYQQSLDQGLQFLIQYYNGEERAKGNILERFSAQQFPDLHSELNLSSLELGDSALYFCASKRREEGIGEQYFGPGTRLTVT.

V usage is TRBV7-6 and J usage is TRBJ1-2; 8 nucleotides line up with TRBD1. J lost 1 base, V lost 5 bases, and 6 bases had no gene match. From germline, CDR1 is SGHVS and CDR2 FNYEAQ. This CDR3 spans 15 amino acids. Written as DNA, the CDR3 is TGTGCCAGCAGCGCACAGGGGGATGTTAACTATGGCTACACCTTC. Protein sequence: CASSAQGDVNYGYTF.

The sample holds a few counts of this clone. The V gene is TRBV7-9, the J gene TRBJ2-3, with 12 bases aligning to TRBD2. Per germline, CDR1 SEHNR and CDR2 FQNEAQ (reference sequence). V lost 6 bases, J lost 2 bases, and 9 bases stayed unmatched. CDR3 size: 17 residues. Written as DNA, the CDR3 is TGTGCCAGCAGTAACACCGGGACTAGCGGGCTCACAGATACGCAGTATTTT. Amino acid sequence: CASSNTGTSGLTDTQYF.

The rearrangement links TRBV30 to TRBJ1-2; TRBD1 might be the D (6 bases). This CDR3 is built from 15 residues. From germline, CDR1 is GTSNPN and CDR2 SVGIG (reference sequence). V lost 0 bases and J 9 bases, leaving 20 bases between the germline ends. CDR3 protein: CAWSVRSVGGRRYTF. CDR3 sequence (DNA): TGTGCCTGGAGTGTAAGGTCGGTGGGGGGCCGACGCTACACCTTC.

The rearrangement joins TRBV29-1 to TRBJ2-1; 8 nucleotides align to TRBD1. CDR3 length: 14 residues. Per germline, CDR1 SQVTM and CDR2 ANQGSEA. V lost 8 bases, J lost 4 bases, and 10 bases stayed unmatched. The CDR3 spells CSWTGQGAYNEQFF. For the CDR3, the DNA is TGCAGCTGGACGGGGCAGGGGGCTTACAATGAGCAGTTCTTC.

The sample holds a few counts of this clone. The genes are TRBV2 and TRBJ2-3; no reliable D call. CDR1 SNHLY and CDR2 FYNNEI come from the germline V gene. This CDR3 is built from 13 residues. Trimming left V 4 bases short and J 0 bases short, with 5 bases between. Written as DNA, the CDR3 is TGTGCCAGCAGTGGTTACAGCACAGATACGCAGTATTTT. This translates into CASSGYSTDTQYF.

V and J are TRBV10-3 and TRBJ1-2; D unclear. Trimming shortened V by 8 bases and J by 8 bases, and 18 bases separated the two germline ends. Germline assignment: CDR1 ENHRY and CDR2 SYGVKD. The CDR3 runs 13 residues. In DNA, the CDR3 is TGTGCCATCGTCGACGCTGAGGATGGCGGCTACACCTTC. It specifies CAIVDAEDGGYTF.

The table lists this clone with a few counts. This sequence joins TRBV10-3 and TRBJ2-5, with unresolved D. Per germline, CDR1 ENHRY and CDR2 SYGVKD. This CDR3 has 13 residues. V dropped 4 bases and J dropped 5 bases, with 11 bases sitting between them. The CDR3 loop is CAISGGVVETQYF. The CDR3 DNA follows: TGTGCCATCAGTGGAGGAGTGGTGGAGACCCAGTACTTC.

This clone was recorded only once. This chain links TRBV7-9 with TRBJ1-1, with unresolved D. Germline loops: CDR1 SEHNR, CDR2 FQNEAQ (reference sequence). V was trimmed by 2 bases and J by 6 bases, leaving 7 bases between them. The CDR3 has 12 residues. CDR3 region: CASSLIGPEAFF. The DNA of the CDR3 is TGTGCCAGCAGCTTAATCGGGCCTGAAGCTTTCTTT.

The chain is built from TRBV2 and TRBJ1-4; maybe TRBD1 (6 bases). Per the germline V gene, CDR1 is SNHLY and CDR2 is FYNNEI. The CDR3 is made up of 13 amino acids. Deletions cut 8 bases from V and 7 bases from J, with 14 bases between. CDR3 DNA: TGTGCCAGCGCCACAGGGAGCCGTGAAAAACTGTTTTTT. Its protein is CASATGSREKLFF. Supplemented by reference TRBV2 and TRBJ1-4, the full variable domain reads EPEVTQTPSHQVTQMGQEVILRCVPISNHLYFYWYRQILGQKVEFLVSFYNNEISEKSEIFDDQFSVERPDGSNFTLKIRSTKLEDSAMYFCASATGSREKLFFGSGTQLSVL.

The chain uses TRBV27 and TRBJ1-5; the D is unclear. Germline CDR1 reads MNHEY; CDR2 reads SMNVEV (reference sequence). Trimming removed 3 bases from V and 4 bases from J, with 4 bases in between. The CDR3 loop spans 12 amino acids. CDR3 nucleotide sequence: TGTGCCAGCAGTTTCAATAATCAGCCCCAGCATTTT. The encoded protein is CASSFNNQPQHF.

This clone was counted only a few times. V gene TRBV6-5 combines with J gene TRBJ2-1; D ambiguous. V was shortened by 8 bases and J by 3 bases, with 14 bases between the two germline ends. Germline loops: CDR1 MNHEY, CDR2 SVGAGI. The CDR3 consists of 14 residues. In DNA, the CDR3 is TGTGCCAGCGCCCTAGATAGCTTCTACAATGAGCAGTTCTTC. This sequence encodes CASALDSFYNEQFF.

The chain uses TRBV6-6 and TRBJ2-1, with D tentatively TRBD1 (5 bases). The CDR3 totals 12 residues. V was pared by 0 bases and J by 8 bases, with 5 bases between. Per the germline V gene, CDR1 is MNHNY and CDR2 is SVGAGI (reference sequence). CDR3 residues: CASSYSRDEQFF. Written as DNA, the CDR3 is TGTGCCAGCAGTTACTCCAGGGATGAGCAGTTCTTC.